This T cell receptor (beta chain) is drawn from a study of T cell changes during pregnancy in multiple sclerosis. TCRdb keeps only in-frame clones here, not all; method: immunoSEQ multiplex PCR. The sample has some 14,000 clones, 85% to 90% seen once. This clone was found once. The sequencing used CD8+ T cells from peripheral blood mononuclear cells, collected in the first trimester of pregnancy. This sequence originates from a female donor with multiple sclerosis, enrolled in a pregnancy study.

The CDR3 is CASSDSPNTGELFF. The CDR3 nucleotides are TGTGCCAGCAGTGATAGTCCCAACACCGGGGAGCTGTTTTTT. This chain links TRBV2 with TRBJ2-2; no clear D. With 3 bases removed from V and 2 bases from J, the gap between germline ends came to 7 bases. This CDR3 has 14 residues. CDR1 is SNHLY, CDR2 FYNNEI, per germline.